A single sample gave rise to the 18 T cell receptor beta chains below, sequenced in a study of cytomegalovirus exposure and HLA in healthy donors. Researchers ran the PCR with 60 Vbeta and 13 Jbeta primers. Assay: immunoSEQ multiplex PCR; the TCRdb copy retains only in-frame clones and omits some. The profile shows roughly 160,000 clones, 60% to 85% of them singletons. Sequenced input: PBMCs. The receptors originated from a man aged 50 or older in good health and CMV-seropositive.

This clone was counted between two and nine times. CDR3 sequence: CASSPGSSYEQYF. CDR3 coding DNA: TGTGCCAGCAGCCCAGGAAGCTCCTACGAGCAGTACTTC. The chain links TRBV5-4 to TRBJ2-7, with D unresolved. Germline CDR1 is SGHNT and CDR2 is YYREEE (reference sequence). The CDR3 has 13 amino acids. With 4 bases removed from V and 0 bases from J, the gap between germline ends came to 8 bases.

The chain combines TRBV7-2 with TRBJ2-7, with a tentative D call TRBD2 (6 bases). V lost 6 bases, J lost 2 bases, and 11 bases lay in between. The CDR3 length is 13 residues. CDR1 and CDR2 from the germline V gene are SGHTA and FQGNSA. In nucleotides, the CDR3 is TGTGCCAGCAGTCGGGACTCAACCTACGAGCAGTACTTC. Protein sequence: CASSRDSTYEQYF.

The chain couples TRBV6-5 to TRBJ1-1; 7 bases map to TRBD1. From germline, CDR1 is MNHEY and CDR2 SVGAGI. J was trimmed by 1 base and V by 7 bases; bases with no gene match: 3. The CDR3 sequence is 13 residues long. The CDR3 DNA is TGTGCCAGCAAAGAGGGGGCGAACACTGAAGCTTTCTTT. Amino acids: CASKEGANTEAFF.

In its sample, this clone was seen a few times. The V and J genes are TRBV7-9 and TRBJ2-1, with TRBD1 matching 8 bases. Trimming removed 3 bases from V and 0 bases from J; junction bases left unmatched: 13. Germline V gene data show CDR1 as SEHNR and CDR2 as FQNEAQ (reference sequence). This CDR3 is built from 19 residues. CDR3 in amino acids: CASSFHRTGSTSSYNEQFF. In DNA form, the CDR3 reads TGTGCCAGCAGCTTCCATAGGACAGGGAGTACGAGCTCCTACAATGAGCAGTTCTTC. Full variable domain (missing parts from reference TRBV7-9 and TRBJ2-1): DTGVSQNPRHKITKRGQNVTFRCDPISEHNRLYWYRQTLGQGPEFLTYFQNEAQLEKSRLLSDRFSAERPKGSFSTLEIQRTEQGDSAMYLCASSFHRTGSTSSYNEQFFGPGTRLTVL.

V and J are TRBV15 and TRBJ2-3; D unresolved. Germline V gene lookup returns CDR1 LNHNV and CDR2 YYDKDF (reference sequence). The V gene lost 2 bases and the J gene lost 2 bases, with 14 bases spanning the gap. This CDR3 region has 16 residues. The CDR3 region has the DNA TGTGCCACCAGCAGAACCTTCGCGAGTCCCACAGATACGCAGTATTTT. Translated, it gives CATSRTFASPTDTQYF.

The chain joins TRBV4-1 to TRBJ2-1; D may be TRBD1 (6 bases). The CDR3 consists of 17 residues. Germline V CDR1 and CDR2: MGHRA, YSYEKL. The V end lost 0 bases, the J end lost 1 base, and 13 bases lay between the germline ends. The CDR3 DNA reads TGCGCCAGCAGCCAAGAAGGCCAGGGGTTTTCCTACAATGAGCAGTTCTTC. This sequence encodes CASSQEGQGFSYNEQFF.

This clone was seen a handful of times. The J gene is TRBJ1-1, the V gene TRBV29-1; D call uncertain. The germline V and J ends were trimmed by 3 bases and 0 bases, with 5 bases remaining between them. The germline gives CDR1 SQVTM, CDR2 ANQGSEA. This CDR3 comprises 12 residues. The CDR3 region has the DNA TGCAGCGTTGACAGTATGAACACTGAAGCTTTCTTT. Protein product: CSVDSMNTEAFF.

The gene calls are TRBV7-2 and TRBJ1-3, with 10 bases matching TRBD1. CDR3 size: 18 residues. Germline CDR1 SGHTA, CDR2 FQGNSA. J gave up 1 base and V 2 bases, and 8 bases lay outside the gene matches. The CDR3 region is CASSLSSRGQGSGNTIYF. DNA for the CDR3: TGTGCCAGCAGCTTAAGTAGTCGGGGACAGGGGTCTGGAAACACCATATATTTT.

The chain carries TRBV5-4 and TRBJ1-2; D unclear. V was shortened by 4 bases and J by 6 bases, with 16 bases between the two germline ends. Germline CDR1 and CDR2: SGHNT and YYREEE (reference sequence). The CDR3 extends over 14 amino acids. Written as DNA, the CDR3 is TGTGCCAGCAGCCTCCTTGCCAGAGAGGATGGCTACACCTTC. Amino acid sequence: CASSLLAREDGYTF.

The rearrangement joins TRBV5-4 to TRBJ2-3; maybe TRBD2 (7 bases). CDR1 is SGHNT and CDR2 is YYREEE in the germline V gene (reference sequence). The ends were cut back, 3 bases at V and 2 bases at J, with 19 bases in the middle. This CDR3 is 17 amino acids long. The CDR3 reads CASSWRSGGPPTDTQYF. The CDR3 DNA follows: TGTGCCAGCAGCTGGAGGTCCGGGGGGCCCCCCACAGATACGCAGTATTTT. The full variable domain, with the rest looked up from reference TRBV5-4 and TRBJ2-3, is ETGVTQSPTHLIKTRGQQVTLRCSSQSGHNTVSWYQQALGQGPQFIFQYYREEENGRGNFPPRFSGLQFPNYSSELNVNALELDDSALYLCASSWRSGGPPTDTQYFGPGTRLTVL.

The V call is TRBV7-7, the J call TRBJ2-7; 8 bases agree with TRBD1. This CDR3 is built from 15 residues. Unmatched junction bases numbered 4, after V lost 1 base and J lost 2 bases. Germline V lookup: CDR1 SSHAT, CDR2 FNYEAQ (reference sequence). The CDR3 loop reads CASSLGTGIAYEQYF. For the CDR3, the DNA is TGTGCCAGCAGCTTAGGGACAGGGATCGCCTACGAGCAGTACTTC.

The chain links TRBV7-8 to TRBJ2-7; D call uncertain. Germline CDR1 SGHVS, CDR2 FQNEAQ. The CDR3 is 14 amino acids. V dropped 1 base and J dropped 1 base, with 8 bases sitting between them. Here the CDR3 DNA reads TGTGCCAGCAGCTTAGTTTCACAATCCTACGAGCAGTACTTC. It encodes CASSLVSQSYEQYF.

J is TRBJ2-7 and V is TRBV2; 14 bases map to TRBD2. CDR1 is SNHLY, CDR2 FYNNEI, per germline. With 3 bases clipped from V and 3 bases from J, the junction kept 7 bases outside the gene matches. The CDR3 has 17 amino acids. The CDR3 region has the DNA TGTGCCAGCAGTGACCTCCCGGGACTAGCGGGGGACTACGAGCAGTACTTC. It encodes CASSDLPGLAGDYEQYF.

V usage is TRBV7-2 and J usage is TRBJ1-2; TRBD1 agrees at 8 bases. In germline, CDR1 is SGHTA, CDR2 FQGNSA. This CDR3 is 14 amino acids long. After removal of 2 bases from V and 8 bases from J, the junction contained 7 bases not matched to a gene. The CDR3 coding sequence is TGTGCCAGCAGCTTAACAGGGGGGCAGGGGGGCTACACCTTC. This encodes CASSLTGGQGGYTF.

This clone is a singleton in its sample. The chain links TRBV21-1 to TRBJ2-3; TRBD1 reflects the table's D call only, with no check against the DNA. TRBV21-1 is a pseudogene segment. The CDR3 covers 16 residues. CDR3 amino acids: CASSKATGASTDTQYF. The CDR3 DNA is TGTGCCAGCAGCAAAGCGACAGGAGCTAGCACAGATACGCAGTATTTT.

The chain recombines TRBV27 with TRBJ1-2; 9 bases match TRBD1. Germline V gene lookup returns CDR1 MNHEY and CDR2 SMNVEV (reference sequence). The CDR3 consists of 13 residues. Trimming took 5 bases from V and 10 from J; bases not matched to a gene: 8. In DNA form, the CDR3 reads TGTGCCAGCAGTGCCTGGACAGGGGCCCCCTACACCTTC. The encoded protein is CASSAWTGAPYTF.

The chain employs TRBV6-1 and TRBJ2-7; D perhaps matches TRBD1 (5 bases). V gave up 0 bases and J gave up 5 bases, with 14 bases separating them. This CDR3 region has 15 residues. CDR1 is MNHNS, CDR2 SASEGT, per germline. The DNA of the CDR3 is TGTGCCAGCAGTGAAGCAAGTTCAGGGAACCACGAGCAGTACTTC. Protein sequence: CASSEASSGNHEQYF.

This chain connects TRBV6-6 to TRBJ1-5, with 7 bases matching TRBD1. V gave up 8 bases and J gave up 4 bases; unmatched junction bases: 5. Per germline, CDR1 MNHNY and CDR2 SVGAGI (reference sequence). This CDR3 has 13 residues. The CDR3 nucleotides read TGTGCCAGCCTCGGACAGGAGAATCAGCCCCAGCATTTT. Amino acid sequence: CASLGQENQPQHF.